These 23 T cell receptor beta chains came from one sample sequenced in a study of blood T cell repertoires in COVID-19. Generated by immunoSEQ multiplex PCR, the TCRdb table keeps only in-frame clones and is missing some. Here the sample spans 390,000 or so clones, 86% being singletons. Sequencing was done on a sample of peripheral blood. Receptors were obtained from a woman in her 30s with active or convalescent COVID-19.

The genes are TRBV19 and TRBJ2-3, with D possibly TRBD2 on 6 matching bases. Trimming took off 7 bases at V and 0 bases at J, with 11 bases between the two ends. Germline V CDR1 and CDR2: LNHDA, SQIVND (reference sequence). The CDR3 covers 14 residues. CDR3 amino acids: CASKGTPSTDTQYF. The DNA for the CDR3 is TGTGCCAGTAAGGGGACTCCTAGCACAGATACGCAGTATTTT.

This clone was observed once. The chain is built from TRBV27 and TRBJ1-1; 8 nucleotides match TRBD1. The germline gives CDR1 MNHEY, CDR2 SMNVEV (reference sequence). After removal of 7 bases from V and 1 base from J, the junction contained 8 bases not matched to a gene. This CDR3 region has 15 residues. This CDR3 is CASTPDRARNTEAFF. CDR3 DNA: TGTGCCAGCACCCCGGACAGGGCTCGGAACACTGAAGCTTTCTTT.

The chain couples TRBV5-5 to TRBJ1-2, with no clear D. Germline CDR1 is SGHKS and CDR2 is YYEKEE (reference sequence). The CDR3 has 12 amino acids. V shed 1 base and J shed 6 bases, with 7 bases lying between them. DNA for the CDR3: TGTGCCAGCAGCTTGCTTGAGAATGGCTACACCTTC. Its translation is CASSLLENGYTF. Variable domain in full (rest from reference TRBV5-5 and TRBJ1-2): DAGVTQSPTHLIKTRGQQVTLRCSPISGHKSVSWYQQVLGQGPQFIFQYYEKEERGRGNFPDRFSARQFPNYSSELNVNALLLGDSALYLCASSLLENGYTFGSGTRLTVV.

V is TRBV7-9 and J is TRBJ2-3; D may be TRBD1 (5 bases). Germline V gives CDR1 SEHNR, CDR2 FQNEAQ (reference sequence). This CDR3 region has 16 residues. V was trimmed by 5 bases and J by 2 bases, leaving 17 bases between them. The CDR3 loop is CASSPWSRADTDTQYF. The CDR3 DNA is TGTGCCAGCAGCCCCTGGTCCAGGGCTGACACAGATACGCAGTATTTT.

The chain has TRBV11-2 and TRBJ1-6, with a tentative D call TRBD1 (5 bases). V was clipped by 2 bases and J by 0 bases, with 11 bases between them. CDR1 is SGHAT and CDR2 is FQNNGV in the germline V gene. The CDR3 is 17 residues long. The CDR3 coding sequence is TGTGCCAGCAGCTTACTAGGGGCCGGCTCCTATAATTCACCCCTCCACTTT. This translates into CASSLLGAGSYNSPLHF.

The chain links TRBV6-5 to TRBJ1-5; a weak D match, TRBD1 (5 bases). Trimming removed 8 bases from V and 5 bases from J, with 10 bases in between. This CDR3 is built from 12 residues. Germline CDR1 reads MNHEY; CDR2 reads SVGAGI. The CDR3: CASHLGDQPQHF. DNA of the CDR3: TGTGCCAGCCACCTAGGGGATCAGCCCCAGCATTTT.

The chain uses TRBV6-6 and TRBJ1-1, with D maybe TRBD1 (5 bases). V lost 5 bases to trimming and J lost 4 bases, with 20 bases between them. The CDR3 has 16 amino acids. The germline gives CDR1 MNHNY, CDR2 SVGAGI (reference sequence). CDR3 residues: CASSPIRSAGGTEAFF. The DNA of the CDR3 is TGTGCCAGCAGTCCAATTCGGTCCGCGGGGGGCACTGAAGCTTTCTTT.

CDR3 coding DNA: TGTGCCAGCAGCCCACCGGACAGTATCAATCAGCCCCAGCATTTT. Amino acid sequence: CASSPPDSINQPQHF. V and J are TRBV2 and TRBJ1-5, with D possibly being TRBD1 (6 bases). The germline CDR1 and CDR2 sequences are SNHLY and FYNNEI. The CDR3 consists of 15 residues. V lost 6 bases, J lost 3 bases, and 15 bases lay in between.

The rearrangement joins TRBV6-6 to TRBJ2-7; TRBD1 aligns across 8 bases. Trimming cost V 5 bases and J 5 bases; bases outside gene matches: 11. CDR1 is MNHNY, CDR2 SVGAGI, per germline (reference sequence). The CDR3 consists of 15 residues. CDR3 region: CASSDPDRVFHEQYF. The DNA of the CDR3 is TGTGCCAGCAGTGACCCGGACAGGGTATTCCACGAGCAGTACTTC.

This clone was seen once. This chain connects TRBV7-9 to TRBJ1-3; D gene uncertain. Germline lookup yields CDR1 SEHNR and CDR2 FQNEAQ (reference sequence). The CDR3 runs 17 residues. V lost 3 bases and J lost 0, with 15 bases in between. CDR3 DNA: TGTGCCAGCAGCTTTAGAGCAGGTACTAGCTCTGGAAACACCATATATTTT. Its translation: CASSFRAGTSSGNTIYF.

The chain links TRBV9 to TRBJ1-3; D gene unclear. The V gene's germline CDR1 is SGDLS and CDR2 YYNGEE. Trimming left V 0 bases short and J 4 bases short, with 8 bases between. This CDR3 has 14 amino acids. The CDR3 spells CASSVGSEGNTIYF. CDR3 nucleotides: TGTGCCAGCAGCGTAGGGTCGGAGGGAAACACCATATATTTT.

The DNA for the CDR3 is TGTGCCAGCAGCCCAGGGTACGCAGCTTTCTTT. Protein: CASSPGYAAFF. The chain carries TRBV6-5 and TRBJ1-1; D might be TRBD1 (5 bases). CDR1 and CDR2 from the germline V gene are MNHEY and SVGAGI. CDR3 length: 11 amino acids. The V gene lost 6 bases and the J gene lost 10 bases, with 12 bases spanning the gap.

The rearrangement uses TRBV5-1 and TRBJ1-2; TRBD1 matches at 10 bases. V lost 4 bases to trimming and J lost 5 bases; unmatched junction nucleotides: 14. Germline CDR1 reads SGHRS; CDR2 reads YFSETQ. The CDR3 consists of 17 residues. The CDR3 DNA follows: TGCGCCAGCAGCCGGGGGACAGGGGAACCGGGGAGGTATGGCTACACCTTC. It specifies CASSRGTGEPGRYGYTF.

The CDR3 nucleotides read TGTGCCAGCAGGGATGTGGCCCCGGGTATCGGGGAGCTGTTTTTT. This encodes CASRDVAPGIGELFF. The rearrangement links TRBV2 to TRBJ2-2, with no clear D. Between the trimmed V and J ends, which lost 6 bases and 7 bases, there was a span of 18 bases. The CDR3 runs 15 residues. Germline V gene sequence: CDR1 SNHLY, CDR2 FYNNEI.

This clone was seen a single time. This chain joins TRBV10-3 and TRBJ1-4; 9 bases match TRBD1. The CDR3 sequence is 16 residues long. V was pared by 4 bases and J by 6 bases, with 9 bases of the junction left unmatched. Germline lookup yields CDR1 ENHRY and CDR2 SYGVKD. This CDR3 is CAISAGQGTYDEKLFF. DNA of the CDR3: TGTGCCATCAGTGCCGGACAGGGGACGTACGATGAAAAACTGTTTTTT.

J is TRBJ2-1 and V is TRBV19, with 9 positions matching TRBD1. Germline-derived CDR1 and CDR2 are LNHDA and SQIVND (reference sequence). The CDR3 contains 13 residues. V shed 4 bases, J shed 8 bases, and the junction held 3 bases outside the gene matches. DNA for the CDR3: TGTGCCAGTAGTACCCGGACAGGGGATGAGCAGTTCTTC. Translating it yields CASSTRTGDEQFF.

The sample holds a few counts of this clone. The chain combines TRBV27 with TRBJ1-5; 12 bases are a match to TRBD1. The CDR3 is 16 residues long. V shed 3 bases and J 2 bases; nucleotides not matched to a gene: 2. The V gene's germline CDR1 is MNHEY and CDR2 SMNVEV (reference sequence). CDR3 protein: CASSLGQGAGNQPQHF. In DNA form, the CDR3 reads TGTGCCAGCAGTTTGGGACAGGGGGCTGGCAATCAGCCCCAGCATTTT.

This clone was recorded only once. The chain combines TRBV6-5 with TRBJ1-1; 7 bases align to TRBD1. The trim removed 7 bases at V and 5 bases at J, leaving 7 bases unmatched. This CDR3 region has 13 residues. The germline CDR1 and CDR2 sequences are MNHEY and SVGAGI. CDR3 coding DNA: TGTGCCAGCATCACCGCAGGGGGGACTGAAGCTTTCTTT. It is translated as CASITAGGTEAFF.

This clone showed up just a few times. The chain joins TRBV7-9 to TRBJ2-7; weak D call: TRBD2 (6 bases). Between the trimmed V and J ends, which lost 5 bases and 0 bases, there was a span of 17 bases. Germline assignment: CDR1 SEHNR and CDR2 FQNEAQ (reference sequence). This CDR3 has 16 residues. The CDR3 loop is CASSQLITGDSYEQYF. CDR3 DNA: TGTGCCAGCAGCCAATTAATAACGGGAGACTCCTACGAGCAGTACTTC.

The gene calls are TRBV7-2 and TRBJ2-7; TRBD2 matches 7 bases. V trimming: 5 bases; J trimming: 4 bases; junction bases outside the gene matches: 11. Germline loops: CDR1 SGHTA, CDR2 FQGNSA. The CDR3 has 15 residues. The DNA for the CDR3 is TGTGCCAGCAGCCTATCGGGCGGGAGTGCGTACGAGCAGTACTTC. It specifies CASSLSGGSAYEQYF.

The chain employs TRBV11-2 and TRBJ2-7, with 7 bases identical to TRBD2. J gave up 4 bases and V 1 base, and 4 bases lay outside the gene matches. The CDR3 is 14 amino acids. Per the germline V gene, CDR1 is SGHAT and CDR2 is FQNNGV. CDR3 in DNA: TGTGCCAGCAGCTTAGCGCGGGAGAGGTACGAGCAGTACTTC. Amino acid sequence: CASSLARERYEQYF.

J is TRBJ2-2 and V is TRBV19, with 9 bases identical to TRBD1. The CDR3 loop spans 14 amino acids. The J segment lost 6 bases and the V segment lost 5 bases, leaving 4 bases of the junction unmatched. From germline, CDR1 is LNHDA and CDR2 SQIVND (reference sequence). CDR3 region: CASSQGQGSGELFF. CDR3 DNA sequence: TGTGCCAGTAGTCAGGGACAGGGATCCGGGGAGCTGTTTTTT. Full variable domain (missing parts from reference TRBV19 and TRBJ2-2): DGGITQSPKYLFRKEGQNVTLSCEQNLNHDAMYWYRQDPGQGLRLIYYSQIVNDFQKGDIAEGYSVSREKKESFPLTVTSAQKNPTAFYLCASSQGQGSGELFFGEGSRLTVL.

The chain recombines TRBV5-1 with TRBJ1-2, with TRBD1 as a possible D gene (5 bases). The V end lost 4 bases, the J end lost 8 bases, and 18 bases lay between the germline ends. The CDR3 is 14 amino acids. Germline values: CDR1 SGHRS, CDR2 YFSETQ. The CDR3 sequence: CASSLEKTVGGYTF. The CDR3 nucleotides are TGCGCCAGCAGCCTAGAAAAGACAGTGGGAGGCTACACCTTC.